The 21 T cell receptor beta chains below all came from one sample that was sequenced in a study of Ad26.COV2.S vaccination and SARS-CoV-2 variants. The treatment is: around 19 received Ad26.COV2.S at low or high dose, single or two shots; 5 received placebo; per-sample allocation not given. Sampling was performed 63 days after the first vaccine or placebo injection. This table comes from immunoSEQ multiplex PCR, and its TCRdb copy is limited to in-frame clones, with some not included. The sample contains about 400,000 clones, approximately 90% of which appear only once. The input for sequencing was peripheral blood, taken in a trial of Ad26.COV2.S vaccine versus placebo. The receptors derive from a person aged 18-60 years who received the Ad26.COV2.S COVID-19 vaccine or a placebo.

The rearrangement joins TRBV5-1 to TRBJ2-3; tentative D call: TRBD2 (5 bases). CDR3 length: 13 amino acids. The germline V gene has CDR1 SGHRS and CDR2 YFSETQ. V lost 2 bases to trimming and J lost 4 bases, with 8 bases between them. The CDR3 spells CASSLGSADTQYF. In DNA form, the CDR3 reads TGCGCCAGCAGCTTAGGGAGTGCAGATACGCAGTATTTT.

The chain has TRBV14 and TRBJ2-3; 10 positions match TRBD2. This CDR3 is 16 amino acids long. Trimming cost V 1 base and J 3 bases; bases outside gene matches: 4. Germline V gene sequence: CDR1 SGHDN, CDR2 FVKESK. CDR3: CASSQGSGRGTDTQYF. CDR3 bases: TGTGCCAGCAGCCAAGGGAGCGGGAGGGGAACAGATACGCAGTATTTT.

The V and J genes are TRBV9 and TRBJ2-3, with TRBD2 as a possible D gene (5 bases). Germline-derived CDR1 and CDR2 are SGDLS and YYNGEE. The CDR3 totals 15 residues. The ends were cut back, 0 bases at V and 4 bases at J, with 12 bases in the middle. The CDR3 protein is CASSVGTGRSDTQYF. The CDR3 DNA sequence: TGTGCCAGCAGCGTAGGAACGGGAAGGTCAGATACGCAGTATTTT.

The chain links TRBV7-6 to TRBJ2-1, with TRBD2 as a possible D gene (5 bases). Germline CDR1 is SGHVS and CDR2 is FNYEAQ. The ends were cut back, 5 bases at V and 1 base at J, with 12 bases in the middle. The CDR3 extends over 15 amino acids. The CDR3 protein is CASSPQRGSYNEQFF. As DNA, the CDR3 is TGTGCCAGCAGCCCGCAAAGAGGGTCCTACAATGAGCAGTTCTTC.

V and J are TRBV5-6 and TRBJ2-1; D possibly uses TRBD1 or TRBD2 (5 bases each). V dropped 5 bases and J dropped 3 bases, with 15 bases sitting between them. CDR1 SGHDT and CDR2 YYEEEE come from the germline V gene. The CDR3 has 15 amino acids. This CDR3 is CASRPPGRVYNEQFF. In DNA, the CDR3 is TGTGCCAGCAGGCCTCCGGGACGGGTCTACAATGAGCAGTTCTTC.

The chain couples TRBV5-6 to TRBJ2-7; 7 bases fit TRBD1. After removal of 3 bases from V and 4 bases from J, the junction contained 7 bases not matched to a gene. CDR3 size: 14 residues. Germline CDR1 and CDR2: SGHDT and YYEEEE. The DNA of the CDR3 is TGTGCCAGCAGCTCTGGACAGGTTTGGTACGAGCAGTACTTC. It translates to CASSSGQVWYEQYF.

CDR3: CASSRGGDNEKLFF. CDR3 nucleotides: TGCGCCAGCAGCCGGGGAGGGGATAATGAAAAACTGTTTTTT. This sequence joins TRBV5-1 and TRBJ1-4; the D gene is possibly TRBD1 (5 bases). V gave up 4 bases and J gave up 4 bases, with 11 bases separating them. Looked up from germline, CDR1 is SGHRS and CDR2 is YFSETQ. This CDR3 region has 14 residues.

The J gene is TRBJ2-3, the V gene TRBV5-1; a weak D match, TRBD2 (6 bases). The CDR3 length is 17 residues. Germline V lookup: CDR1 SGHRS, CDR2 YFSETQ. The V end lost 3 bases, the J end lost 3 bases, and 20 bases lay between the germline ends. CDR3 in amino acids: CASSSLTGVRVTDTQYF. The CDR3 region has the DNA TGCGCCAGCAGCTCGCTAACGGGAGTTAGGGTAACAGATACGCAGTATTTT.

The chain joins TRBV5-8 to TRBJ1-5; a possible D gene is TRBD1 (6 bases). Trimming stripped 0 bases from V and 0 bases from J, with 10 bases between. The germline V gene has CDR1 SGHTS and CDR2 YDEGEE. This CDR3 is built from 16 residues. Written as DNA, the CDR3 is TGTGCCAGCAGCTTGGAAGGGGGAAATAGCAATCAGCCCCAGCATTTT. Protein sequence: CASSLEGGNSNQPQHF.

In nucleotides, the CDR3 is TGTGCCAGTAGTATTACCCGGGACAGGTCGAGAGAGCAGTACTTC. It codes for CASSITRDRSREQYF. The V gene is TRBV19, the J gene TRBJ2-7, with 8 bases aligning to TRBD1. Trimming at V came to 3 bases and at J to 7 bases, leaving 11 bases not matched to a gene. Germline assignment: CDR1 LNHDA and CDR2 SQIVND (reference sequence). The CDR3 covers 15 residues.

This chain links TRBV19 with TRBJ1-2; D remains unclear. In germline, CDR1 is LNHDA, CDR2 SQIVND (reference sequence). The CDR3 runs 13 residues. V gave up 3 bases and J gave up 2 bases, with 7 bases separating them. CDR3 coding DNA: TGTGCCAGTAGTATGTCCGTCAACTATGGCTACACCTTC. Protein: CASSMSVNYGYTF. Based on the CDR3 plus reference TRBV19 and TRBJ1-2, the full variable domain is DGGITQSPKYLFRKEGQNVTLSCEQNLNHDAMYWYRQDPGQGLRLIYYSQIVNDFQKGDIAEGYSVSREKKESFPLTVTSAQKNPTAFYLCASSMSVNYGYTFGSGTRLTVV.

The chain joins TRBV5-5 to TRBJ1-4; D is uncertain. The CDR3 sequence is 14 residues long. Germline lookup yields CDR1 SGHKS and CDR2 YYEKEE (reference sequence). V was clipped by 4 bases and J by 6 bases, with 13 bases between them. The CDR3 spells CASSPQRMDEKLFF. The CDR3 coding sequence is TGTGCCAGCAGCCCACAAAGAATGGATGAAAAACTGTTTTTT.

In DNA form, the CDR3 reads TGTGCCAGCAGCCCGAGACAGGGGGCGGGGGAGCAGTACTTC. This codes for CASSPRQGAGEQYF. This rearrangement joins TRBV11-3 to TRBJ2-7, with TRBD1 matching over 10 bases. The CDR3 contains 14 residues. J lost 7 bases, V lost 5 bases, and 8 bases had no gene match. CDR1 and CDR2 from the germline V gene are SGHNT and YENEEA. Full variable domain (outside the CDR3, taken from reference TRBV11-3 and TRBJ2-7): EAGVVQSPRYKIIEKKQPVAFWCNPISGHNTLYWYLQNLGQGPELLIRYENEEAVDDSQLPKDRFSAERLKGVDSTLKIQPAELGDSAVYLCASSPRQGAGEQYFGPGTRLTVT.

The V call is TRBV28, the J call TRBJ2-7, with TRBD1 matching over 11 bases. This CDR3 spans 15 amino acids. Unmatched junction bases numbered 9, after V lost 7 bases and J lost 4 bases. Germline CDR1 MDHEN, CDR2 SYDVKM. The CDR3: CASTIGGQGGYEQYF. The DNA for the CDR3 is TGTGCCAGCACCATCGGGGGACAGGGGGGGTACGAGCAGTACTTC.

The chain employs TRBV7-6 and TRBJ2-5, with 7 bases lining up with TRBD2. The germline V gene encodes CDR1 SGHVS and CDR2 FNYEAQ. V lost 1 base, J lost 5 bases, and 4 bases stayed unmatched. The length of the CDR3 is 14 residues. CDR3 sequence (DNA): TGTGCCAGCAGCTTAGGGACTAGTCGGGAGACCCAGTACTTC. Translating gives CASSLGTSRETQYF.

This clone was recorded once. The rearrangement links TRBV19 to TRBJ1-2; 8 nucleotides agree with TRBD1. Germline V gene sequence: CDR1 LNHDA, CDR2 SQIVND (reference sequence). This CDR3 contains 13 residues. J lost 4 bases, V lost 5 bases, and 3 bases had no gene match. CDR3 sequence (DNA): TGTGCCAGTAGTCCCGGGACAGGCTATGGCTACACCTTC. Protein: CASSPGTGYGYTF.

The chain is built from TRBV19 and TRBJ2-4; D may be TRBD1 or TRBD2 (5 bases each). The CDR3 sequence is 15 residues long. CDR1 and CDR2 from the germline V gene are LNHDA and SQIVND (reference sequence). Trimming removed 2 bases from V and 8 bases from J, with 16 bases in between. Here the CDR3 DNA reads TGTGCCAGTAGTATACTGAGGGGCGGTGTTGACATTCAGTACTTC. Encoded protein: CASSILRGGVDIQYF.

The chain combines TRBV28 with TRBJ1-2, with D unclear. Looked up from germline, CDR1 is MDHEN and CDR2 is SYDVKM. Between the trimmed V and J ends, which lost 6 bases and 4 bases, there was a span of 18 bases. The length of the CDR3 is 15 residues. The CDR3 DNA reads TGTGCCAGCAGCGCCAACAAAAGGGCCTCCTATGGCTACACCTTC. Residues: CASSANKRASYGYTF.

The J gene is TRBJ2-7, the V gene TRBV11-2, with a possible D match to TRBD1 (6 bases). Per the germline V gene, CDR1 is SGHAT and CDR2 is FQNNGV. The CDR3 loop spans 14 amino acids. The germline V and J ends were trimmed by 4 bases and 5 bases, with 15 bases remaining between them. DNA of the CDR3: TGTGCCAGCAGCTCTGACCGGGACAACCACGAGCAGTACTTC. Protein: CASSSDRDNHEQYF. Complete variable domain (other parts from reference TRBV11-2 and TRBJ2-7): EAGVAQSPRYKIIEKRQSVAFWCNPISGHATLYWYQQILGQGPKLLIQFQNNGVVDDSQLPKDRFSAERLKGVDSTLKIQPAKLEDSAVYLCASSSDRDNHEQYFGPGTRLTVT.

CDR3 sequence (DNA): TGTGCCACCGCGTCTTTGGGTAACACCGGGGAGCTGTTTTTT. Protein product: CATASLGNTGELFF. This sequence joins TRBV15 and TRBJ2-2; D is undetermined. The length of the CDR3 is 14 residues. The germline CDR1 and CDR2 sequences are LNHNV and YYDKDF (reference sequence). V was cut by 8 bases and J by 2 bases, with 12 bases left in between. The full variable domain, with the rest looked up from reference TRBV15 and TRBJ2-2, is DAMVIQNPRYQVTQFGKPVTLSCSQTLNHNVMYWYQQKSSQAPKLLFHYYDKDFNNEADTPDNFQSRRPNTSFCFLDIRSPGLGDTAMYLCATASLGNTGELFFGEGSRLTVL.

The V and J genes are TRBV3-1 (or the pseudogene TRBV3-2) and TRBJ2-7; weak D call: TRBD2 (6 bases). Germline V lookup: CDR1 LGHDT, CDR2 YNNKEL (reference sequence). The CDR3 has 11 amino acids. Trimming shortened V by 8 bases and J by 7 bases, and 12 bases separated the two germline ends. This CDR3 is CASFGGGEQYF. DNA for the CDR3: TGTGCCAGCTTCGGTGGGGGGGAGCAGTACTTC.